This T cell receptor beta chain comes out of a study of T-cell reconstitution after alpha-beta-depleted transplantation in children. V was clipped by 0 bases and J by 8 bases, with 9 bases between them. Germline V gene data show CDR1 as SGHRS and CDR2 as YFSETQ. The CDR3 sequence is 13 residues long. For TCRbeta, the library was prepared with unique molecular identifiers. One entry per CDR3 protein, called by TCRdb with MiXCR from the PCR reads. In the table there are about 98,000 distinct CDR3 sequences, more than 20% of which are singletons. The sequence was collected from a boy aged 2 to 9 with acute lymphoblastic leukemia, due to receive a stem cell transplant. The sequenced sample was PBMCs, obtained before TCRalphabeta/CD19-depleted stem cell transplant. This chain links TRBV5-1 with TRBJ2-4, with no clear D. This CDR3 is CASSLGPRDIQYF. The CDR3 DNA sequence: TGCGCCAGCAGCTTGGGCCCCCGTGACATTCAGTACTTC.